Shown below are 30 T cell receptor beta chains from a single sample sequenced in a study of patients and donors after allogeneic stem cell transplantation (dated by TCRdb to about 2020). Library preparation used RT-PCR. The reads were generated on a NextSeq 550. The public sequencing data were trimmed at Q25 with fastp and processed into clonotypes with MiXCR by TCRdb, which kept only in-frame beta chains. Each CDR3 protein appears once, grouped with its most common genes and DNA. Here the sample has 800,000 to 1,000,000 distinct CDR3 sequences; 18% occur a single time. 6% of the sample comes from the top ten. Sequencing was carried out using blood, either unsorted or a sorted T cell fraction (not recorded which). Receptor source: a human donor who was either an allogeneic HSCT recipient or a stem cell or donor lymphocyte infusion donor (not recorded which). It is not recorded whose cells these are; they may come from a transplant donor.

The rearrangement links TRBV6-2 or TRBV6-3 to TRBJ2-7; D unclear. CDR1 and CDR2 (germline): MNHEY, SVGEGT. This CDR3 comprises 12 residues. V was cut by 0 bases and J by 9 bases, with 9 bases left in between. CDR3 DNA: TGTGCCAGCAGTTACTCCCGGTCGAGGCAGTACTTC. Translation: CASSYSRSRQYF.

The gene calls are TRBV6-5 and TRBJ2-1; 8 bases align to TRBD2. Germline loops: CDR1 MNHEY, CDR2 SVGAGI. V shed 2 bases, J shed 4 bases, and the junction held 10 bases outside the gene matches. The CDR3 has 17 amino acids. This chain's CDR3 is CASSYTQGLAPYNEQFF. The CDR3 nucleotides are TGTGCCAGCAGTTACACCCAAGGACTAGCCCCGTACAATGAGCAGTTCTTC.

V gene TRBV5-1 combines with J gene TRBJ1-3; D gene unclear. The CDR3 extends over 15 amino acids. Germline CDR1 SGHRS, CDR2 YFSETQ. Trimming removed 2 bases at V and 0 bases at J, with 9 bases between. The CDR3 region is CASSFTHNSGNTIYF. CDR3 DNA: TGCGCCAGCAGCTTCACCCATAACTCTGGAAACACCATATATTTT.

The gene calls are TRBV4-1 and TRBJ2-7; maybe TRBD2 (5 bases). The CDR3 runs to 13 residues. The germline V and J ends were trimmed by 6 bases and 3 bases, with 12 bases remaining between them. The germline V gene encodes CDR1 MGHRA and CDR2 YSYEKL. The CDR3 loop is CASSPSGDYEQYF. CDR3 in DNA: TGCGCCAGCAGTCCCAGCGGAGACTACGAGCAGTACTTC.

The chain uses TRBV4-3 and TRBJ1-2; D is unclear. The CDR3 spans 14 residues. V was trimmed by 0 bases and J by 2 bases, leaving 7 bases between them. The germline V gene encodes CDR1 LGHNA and CDR2 YSLEER. CDR3 residues: CASSQDEENYGYTF. The CDR3 nucleotides read TGCGCCAGCAGCCAAGATGAGGAGAACTATGGCTACACCTTC.

Only a few counts were recorded for this clonotype. The chain carries TRBV29-1 and TRBJ2-6, with D perhaps matching TRBD1 (5 bases). The CDR3 totals 14 residues. Trimming shortened V by 4 bases and J by 0 bases, and 7 bases separated the two germline ends. Germline values: CDR1 SQVTM, CDR2 ANQGSEA. CDR3 in amino acids: CSVGQTSGANVLTF. The CDR3 region has the DNA TGCAGCGTTGGACAGACCTCTGGGGCCAACGTCCTGACTTTC.

This sequence joins TRBV6-4 and TRBJ2-3, with D maybe TRBD2 (5 bases). With 0 bases removed from V and 4 bases from J, the gap between germline ends came to 8 bases. There are 14 residues in the CDR3. Germline-derived CDR1 and CDR2 are MRHNA and SNTAGT. The CDR3 protein is CASSDSDLSDTQYF. The CDR3 nucleotides read TGTGCCAGCAGTGACTCGGACTTATCAGATACGCAGTATTTT.

This clonotype showed up just a few times. The chain couples TRBV5-5 to TRBJ2-3, with D possibly TRBD2 on 5 matching bases. This CDR3 spans 14 amino acids. V was cut by 4 bases and J by 6 bases, with 15 bases left in between. CDR1 is SGHKS and CDR2 is YYEKEE in the germline V gene (reference sequence). The CDR3 sequence is CASSPGPEADTQYF. The CDR3 DNA reads as TGTGCCAGCAGCCCGGGCCCGGAGGCGGATACGCAGTATTTT. Complete variable domain (other parts from reference TRBV5-5 and TRBJ2-3): DAGVTQSPTHLIKTRGQQVTLRCSPISGHKSVSWYQQVLGQGPQFIFQYYEKEERGRGNFPDRFSARQFPNYSSELNVNALLLGDSALYLCASSPGPEADTQYFGPGTRLTVL.

The rearrangement links TRBV7-3 to TRBJ2-2; 8 nucleotides align to TRBD2. Per the germline V gene, CDR1 is SGHTA and CDR2 is FQGTGA. Losses at the gene ends were 5 bases for V and 7 bases for J; bases not matched to a gene: 9. This CDR3 is 15 amino acids long. CDR3 bases: TGTGCCAGCAGCCCCGCGGGACTAGATATCGGGGAGCTGTTTTTT. Its protein is CASSPAGLDIGELFF.

The chain joins TRBV25-1 to TRBJ2-6, with D perhaps matching TRBD1 (5 bases). Trimming left V 0 bases short and J 1 base short, with 7 bases between. Germline V CDR1 and CDR2: MGHDK, SYGVNS. The CDR3 totals 16 residues. The CDR3 loop reads CASSEYKGSGANVLTF. The CDR3, as DNA: TGTGCCAGCAGTGAATATAAGGGGTCTGGGGCCAACGTCCTGACTTTC.

This clonotype was seen more than once but under ten times. This sequence joins TRBV7-8 and TRBJ1-5; the match to TRBD1 covers 8 bases. The CDR3 has 15 residues. Germline values: CDR1 SGHVS, CDR2 FQNEAQ. Germline trimming cut 5 bases from V and 7 bases from J; bases unmatched to any gene: 10. CDR3 sequence: CASSTNGQGGQPQHF. The CDR3 nucleotides are TGTGCCAGCAGCACGAACGGACAGGGCGGGCAGCCCCAGCATTTT. The variable domain in full, completed from reference TRBV7-8 and TRBJ1-5, reads GAGVSQSPRYKVAKRGQDVALRCDPISGHVSLFWYQQALGQGPEFLTYFQNEAQLDKSGLPSDRFFAERPEGSVSTLKIQRTQQEDSAVYLCASSTNGQGGQPQHFGDGTRLSIL.

The chain is built from TRBV6-1 and TRBJ2-7; 7 nucleotides match TRBD1. The CDR3 is 14 amino acids. Per germline, CDR1 MNHNS and CDR2 SASEGT. Trimming took 5 bases from V and 5 from J; bases not matched to a gene: 9. CDR3 residues: CASSNRQGLHEQYF. The DNA of the CDR3 is TGTGCCAGCAGTAACCGACAGGGTTTACACGAGCAGTACTTC.

This clonotype has only a few counts. The V call is TRBV4-3, the J call TRBJ2-1, with 11 bases lining up with TRBD2. This CDR3 is built from 15 residues. V lost 1 base and J lost 9; bases outside the gene matches: 5. CDR1 and CDR2 from the germline V gene are LGHNA and YSLEER. The CDR3 DNA reads TGCGCCAGCAGCCAAGTAGCGGGGGGGCTAATTGAGCAGTTCTTC. Translation gives CASSQVAGGLIEQFF.

The chain joins TRBV6-5 to TRBJ1-2; the D is unclear. Germline values: CDR1 MNHEY, CDR2 SVGAGI. The CDR3 has 12 residues. V was shortened by 8 bases and J by 5 bases, with 12 bases between the two germline ends. CDR3 in DNA: TGTGCCAGCTTTCACGGGGTTTATGGCTACACCTTC. Translated, it gives CASFHGVYGYTF.

The V call is TRBV21-1, the J call TRBJ1-4. TRBV21-1 counts as a pseudogene. CDR3 length equals 17 residues. In nucleotides, the CDR3 is TGTGCCAGCAGCAAGCGGGGACCAGGGCCGTCTAATGAAAAACTGTTTTTT. This encodes CASSKRGPGPSNEKLFF.

This clonotype was found a few times. The chain is built from TRBV10-3 and TRBJ2-7, with 8 bases aligning to TRBD2. Germline lookup yields CDR1 ENHRY and CDR2 SYGVKD. V lost 2 bases, J lost 2 bases, and 8 bases stayed unmatched. This CDR3 is built from 16 residues. The CDR3, as DNA: TGTGCCATCAGTGAGGTGGTTAGCGGGGCCACCTACGAGCAGTACTTC. Protein: CAISEVVSGATYEQYF.

CDR3 nucleotide sequence: TGTGCCAGCAGTTACTTCGATGGCGGGGCCTATGGCTACACCTTC. It encodes CASSYFDGGAYGYTF. This chain links TRBV6-5 with TRBJ1-2; perhaps TRBD1 as D (5 bases). Germline CDR1 reads MNHEY; CDR2 reads SVGAGI. Trimming removed 1 base at V and 4 bases at J, with 13 bases between. The CDR3 sequence is 15 residues long.

This clonotype was picked up a small number of times. The rearrangement links TRBV30 to TRBJ1-4; D unresolved. Germline V gives CDR1 GTSNPN, CDR2 SVGIG (reference sequence). V lost 0 bases and J 8 bases, leaving 16 bases between the germline ends. CDR3 length: 15 amino acids. The CDR3 protein is CAWSVTGSPREKLFF. CDR3 DNA: TGTGCCTGGAGTGTAACCGGATCCCCGAGGGAAAAACTGTTTTTT.

The rearrangement joins TRBV20-1 to TRBJ1-1; no firm D call. V lost 3 bases and J lost 11, with 19 bases in between. Germline V lookup: CDR1 DFQATT, CDR2 SNEGSKA (reference sequence). CDR3 length: 13 residues. The CDR3 DNA is TGCAGTGCTAGTCCCCTCGTCTTTCGGTCCGCTTTCTTT. Translating it yields CSASPLVFRSAFF.

This clonotype has a count of ten or more. The chain joins TRBV12-3 or TRBV12-4 to TRBJ1-1; 7 nucleotides align to TRBD1. After removal of 6 bases from V and 4 bases from J, the junction contained 5 bases not matched to a gene. The CDR3 extends over 13 amino acids. CDR3: CASSMTGTTEAFF. The DNA for the CDR3 is TGTGCCAGCAGCATGACAGGGACCACTGAAGCTTTCTTT.

This clonotype was counted only a few times. V gene TRBV5-5 combines with J gene TRBJ1-6; D remains unclear. This CDR3 comprises 13 residues. The germline V gene encodes CDR1 SGHKS and CDR2 YYEKEE (reference sequence). V lost 0 bases and J lost 10, with 8 bases in between. CDR3 sequence reads: CASSLELRSPLHF. CDR3 DNA sequence: TGTGCCAGCAGCTTGGAGTTGAGGTCACCCCTCCACTTT.

The chain uses TRBV12-3 or TRBV12-4 and TRBJ1-1; the match to TRBD1 covers 8 bases. V trimming: 6 bases; J trimming: 5 bases; junction bases outside the gene matches: 8. CDR3 length: 14 residues. This CDR3 reads CASRETGEGTEAFF. Written as DNA, the CDR3 is TGTGCCAGCAGGGAGACAGGGGAGGGTACTGAAGCTTTCTTT.

In its sample, this clonotype was seen a few times. The chain carries TRBV28 and TRBJ1-4; 12 bases fit TRBD1. Germline trimming cut 7 bases from V and 3 bases from J; bases unmatched to any gene: 12. Germline V gives CDR1 MDHEN, CDR2 SYDVKM. The CDR3 is 18 residues long. The CDR3 protein is CASTPGTGGALANEKLFF. The CDR3 nucleotides read TGTGCCAGCACTCCCGGGACAGGGGGCGCGTTGGCTAATGAAAAACTGTTTTTT.

V and J are TRBV18 and TRBJ1-5; D gene ambiguous. This CDR3 is 13 amino acids long. Per germline, CDR1 KGHSH and CDR2 LQKENI. Trimming removed 3 bases at V and 5 bases at J, with 8 bases between. The CDR3, as DNA: TGTGCCAGCTCACCGCGACCCGATCAGCCCCAGCATTTT. Translating gives CASSPRPDQPQHF.

The CDR3 nucleotides are TGTGCCAGCAGCCAAGGGCGGCAGATCTCCTACGAGCAGTACTTC. It specifies CASSQGRQISYEQYF. The V and J genes are TRBV14 and TRBJ2-7; D gene unclear. Trimming removed 1 base at V and 0 bases at J, with 10 bases between. The germline gives CDR1 SGHDN, CDR2 FVKESK. This CDR3 is built from 15 residues. The variable domain in full, completed from reference TRBV14 and TRBJ2-7, reads EAGVTQFPSHSVIEKGQTVTLRCDPISGHDNLYWYRRVMGKEIKFLLHFVKESKQDESGMPNNRFLAERTGGTYSTLKVQPAELEDSGVYFCASSQGRQISYEQYFGPGTRLTVT.

In this sample, this clonotype turned up a few times. This chain joins TRBV12-3 or TRBV12-4 and TRBJ2-5, with 12 bases identical to TRBD2. The CDR3 runs 17 residues. V lost 1 base and J lost 1; bases outside the gene matches: 4. This chain's CDR3 is CASSLGLAGGSQETQYF. The CDR3 nucleotides are TGTGCCAGCAGTTTAGGGCTAGCGGGGGGGTCCCAAGAGACCCAGTACTTC.

In its sample, this clonotype was seen a few times. This sequence joins TRBV12-3 or TRBV12-4 and TRBJ1-1; D is possibly TRBD1 (5 bases). V dropped 6 bases and J dropped 8 bases, with 22 bases sitting between them. The CDR3 spans 15 residues. CDR3 amino acids: CASSEYSGTLAEAFF. The CDR3 DNA reads TGTGCCAGCAGCGAATATTCCGGGACCCTGGCAGAAGCTTTCTTT.

Points on this clonotype: At one end, the junction sequence differs from germline, possibly due to a read error. The chain is built from TRBV6-2 or TRBV6-3 and TRBJ2-3, with TRBD1 matching 10 bases. In germline, CDR1 is MNHEY, CDR2 SVGEGT. This CDR3 spans 16 amino acids. The CDR3 DNA reads TGTGCCAGCAGTACGACAGGGGGCGCGGGCACAGATGCGCAGTATTTT. Its protein product is CASSTTGGAGTDAQYF.

This clonotype was counted a few times. This chain connects TRBV4-3 to TRBJ2-7; D ambiguous. Germline V lookup: CDR1 LGHNA, CDR2 YSLEER. Deletions cut 1 base from V and 3 bases from J, with 7 bases between. The CDR3 runs 13 residues. The CDR3 DNA reads TGCGCCAGCAGCCAAGCGCTAGACTACGAGCAGTACTTC. Its translation is CASSQALDYEQYF.

The J gene is TRBJ2-2, the V gene TRBV5-1, with TRBD1 matching 7 bases. J gave up 4 bases and V 0 bases, and 12 bases lay outside the gene matches. The germline V gene has CDR1 SGHRS and CDR2 YFSETQ. The CDR3 extends over 18 amino acids. The CDR3 DNA reads TGCGCCAGCAGCTTGGCCGGAACCCGACAGGGCTTCACCGGGGAGCTGTTTTTT. Encoded protein: CASSLAGTRQGFTGELFF.